Below, 8 T cell receptor beta chains from the same sample are listed, as sequenced in a study of cytomegalovirus exposure and HLA in healthy donors. With 60 Vbeta and 13 Jbeta primers, the PCR was carried out. Data came from immunoSEQ multiplex PCR; TCRdb stores just in-frame clones and leaves some out. Among 100,000 to 150,000 clones listed, about 80% were seen once. The specimen was PBMCs. The receptors come from a man aged 30-40 years in good health and CMV-seropositive.

The count of this clone is one. The V call is TRBV27, the J call TRBJ2-7; TRBD1 agrees at 8 bases. Per germline, CDR1 MNHEY and CDR2 SMNVEV (reference sequence). The CDR3 runs to 15 residues. With V trimmed by 6 bases and J by 4 bases, 11 bases remained unmatched. The CDR3, as DNA: TGTGCCAGCAGCCAGGTGAGGACAGGGTCGTACGAGCAGTACTTC. Translated, it gives CASSQVRTGSYEQYF.

The CDR3 loop reads CASSSPGGGQETQYF. The DNA for the CDR3 is TGTGCCAGCAGCTCCCCGGGGGGAGGGCAAGAGACCCAGTACTTC. The chain links TRBV11-2 to TRBJ2-5; 7 nucleotides match TRBD2. The V segment lost 4 bases and the J segment 2 bases; nucleotides outside the gene matches: 7. Germline CDR1 SGHAT, CDR2 FQNNGV. This CDR3 contains 15 residues.

The chain's CDR3 is CASSRGTPLWDEQYF. Here the CDR3 DNA reads TGTGCCAGCAGCCGGGGGACTCCCCTATGGGACGAGCAGTACTTC. The chain recombines TRBV4-2 with TRBJ2-7; TRBD2 is a possible D gene (6 bases). Germline CDR1 and CDR2: LGHNA and YNFKEQ. The V end lost 4 bases, the J end lost 5 bases, and 18 bases lay between the germline ends. The CDR3 has 15 amino acids.

DNA of the CDR3: TGCGCCAGCAGCTACGGACAGGGGGCCGACCAGCCCCAGCATTTT. It specifies CASSYGQGADQPQHF. This chain uses TRBV5-1 with TRBJ1-5; 11 bases align to TRBD1. From germline, CDR1 is SGHRS and CDR2 YFSETQ. Losses at the gene ends were 3 bases for V and 7 bases for J; bases not matched to a gene: 6. The length of the CDR3 is 15 residues. Drawing the rest from reference TRBV5-1 and TRBJ1-5, the complete variable domain is KAGVTQTPRYLIKTRGQQVTLSCSPISGHRSVSWYQQTPGQGLQFLFEYFSETQRNKGNFPGRFSGRQFSNSRSEMNVSTLELGDSALYLCASSYGQGADQPQHFGDGTRLSIL.

This clone was observed a few times. The chain combines TRBV6-1 with TRBJ2-7, with 9 bases matching TRBD1. Germline trimming cut 4 bases from V and 3 bases from J; bases unmatched to any gene: 4. Germline CDR1 is MNHNS and CDR2 is SASEGT. CDR3 size: 14 residues. This CDR3 is CASSGDRDYYEQYF. In DNA form, the CDR3 reads TGTGCCAGCAGTGGGGACAGGGACTACTACGAGCAGTACTTC.

The rearrangement links TRBV18 to TRBJ2-3, with D unresolved. CDR1 is KGHSH, CDR2 LQKENI, per germline. Trimming took off 2 bases at V and 0 bases at J, with 12 bases between the two ends. This CDR3 has 16 amino acids. The CDR3 here is CASSPGAGYSTDTQYF. CDR3 in DNA: TGTGCCAGCTCACCAGGTGCCGGGTATAGCACAGATACGCAGTATTTT.

The chain has TRBV5-1 and TRBJ1-2; weak D call: TRBD1 (6 bases). CDR3 size: 15 residues. Germline values: CDR1 SGHRS, CDR2 YFSETQ. Between the trimmed V and J ends, which lost 3 bases and 6 bases, there was a span of 18 bases. Written as DNA, the CDR3 is TGCGCCAGCAGCTCACTTACAGGGAGGGGAGATGGCTACACCTTC. This encodes CASSSLTGRGDGYTF.

CDR3 protein: CASSVGTGGTDTQYF. The CDR3, as DNA: TGCGCCAGCAGCGTCGGGACAGGGGGCACAGATACGCAGTATTTT. The chain carries TRBV5-1 and TRBJ2-3; TRBD1 matches at 10 bases. The CDR3 runs 15 residues. The junction had 3 bases not matched to a gene; V was cut back by 4 bases and J by 1 base. The germline gives CDR1 SGHRS, CDR2 YFSETQ.